This T cell receptor beta chain stems from a study of monozygotic twins with inflammatory bowel disease (dated by TCRdb to about 2019). Background on the whole study: The complete study included roughly 30 monozygotic twin pairs: 19 IBD-discordant Danish pairs and nine German pairs, of which four were IBD-concordant and five were IBD-discordant. The search for disease-associated traits relied mainly on comparing IBD patients with their genetically identical healthy co-twins within discordant pairs. Each individual had, on average, about 151 000 unique TCRalpha sequences and 181 000 unique TCRbeta sequences available for analysis. Findings and caveats that apply to the study as a whole: Differing immunosuppressive treatments among patients may have added background noise and inter-individual variability to the repertoires. Repertoire similarity did not differ between concordant and discordant twins, possibly due to limited statistical power. Measured by the inverse Simpson index, TCRbeta repertoire diversity was lower in IBD patients than in their healthy co-twins. No single strong signal or clonotype linked to IBD turned up in the results, so the idea that one exists was not supported. Compared with healthy twins, IBD patients had fewer clonotypes in common with other individuals, a difference most pronounced in patients showing signs of disease activity. The analysis was unable to tell apart different T cell subtypes.

The library was prepared using 5' RACE. The input for every TCR library was 3,500 to 4,000 ng of total RNA. cDNA was synthesized with SMARTScribe reverse transcriptase in eight separate reactions per sample. During cDNA synthesis, unique molecular identifiers containing a 6-nucleotide sample barcode were introduced by template switching. Amplification of TCRalpha and TCRbeta cDNA involved two nested PCRs of approximately 16 and 10 cycles, and each PCR was followed by bead purification. Before amplification, the cDNA was treated with uracil DNA-glycosylase and purified using the QIAquick PCR purification kit. The second PCR was the step at which Illumina TruSeq-compatible adapters and sample-specific barcodes were added. TapeStation and Qubit were used to check library quality and concentration, and about 4.5 ng of each library was pooled. The pooled libraries were sequenced with 2 x 100 bp reads and custom sequencing primers on an Illumina HiSeq2500 single-index Rapid Run. The source study handled its data this way. PCR and sequencing errors were corrected by UMI-based consensus assembly using MiGEC version 1.2.6. MiXCR version 2.1.1 handled V(D)J alignment, clonotype assembly and CDR3 extraction. To normalise gene usage, clonotype sharing and MAIT/NKT TCR abundance, the analysis used the top 1000, 10 000 and 20 000 clonotypes per sample. After downsampling to 27 000 UMIs, diversity was calculated as the inverse Simpson index using the vegan R package. Paired Mann-Whitney U tests on discordant twin pairs were used, with Benjamini-Hochberg multiple-testing correction. With the reads reprocessed by TCRdb, a single entry stands for each CDR3 protein sequence and no DNA is reported. TCRdb's processing, not the authors' own work, is the source of the V and J calls. The table for this sample records some 400,000 distinct CDR3 sequences. The ten largest clones capture about 2.3% of the sample.

The CDR3 holds 15 amino acids from the cysteine to the phenylalanine. There is no recorded DNA. Looking up the germline V gene yields CDR1 SGHTA and CDR2 FQGNSA. From each donor, a roughly 2.5 ml peripheral blood sample was drawn into PAXgene tubes and stored at -80 degrees C. Without T cell sorting, total RNA was isolated from whole blood using the PAXgene blood miRNA kit on an automated QIAcube. Deep TCRalpha and TCRbeta repertoire profiling with unique molecular barcoding was performed on peripheral blood of monozygotic twin pairs concordant or discordant for inflammatory bowel disease. Smoking habits were recorded for all twin pairs, and each individual was classified as a current, former or never smoker. Of note for this clonotype: It lacks a known antigen.

The chain is assembled from TRBV7-2 and TRBJ2-5; TCRdb gives TRBD2 as the D gene, but with no DNA this cannot be confirmed. The sample taken for sequencing was blood. This TCR derives from a human donor with ulcerative colitis or Crohn's disease, or a healthy co-twin of an affected twin (not recorded which). CDR3 loop: CASSLDSQAASSQYF.